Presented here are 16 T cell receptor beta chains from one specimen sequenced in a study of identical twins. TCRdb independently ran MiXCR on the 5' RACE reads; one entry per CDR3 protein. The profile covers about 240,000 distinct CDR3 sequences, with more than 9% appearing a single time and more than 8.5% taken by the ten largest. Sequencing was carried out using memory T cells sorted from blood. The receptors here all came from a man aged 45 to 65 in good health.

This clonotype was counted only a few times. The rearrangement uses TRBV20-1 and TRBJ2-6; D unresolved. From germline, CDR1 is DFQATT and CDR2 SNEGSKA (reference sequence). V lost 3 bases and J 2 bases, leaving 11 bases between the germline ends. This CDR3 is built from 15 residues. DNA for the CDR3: TGCAGTGCTAGGAGCCCCCAACCTGGGGCCAACGTCCTGACTTTC. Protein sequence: CSARSPQPGANVLTF.

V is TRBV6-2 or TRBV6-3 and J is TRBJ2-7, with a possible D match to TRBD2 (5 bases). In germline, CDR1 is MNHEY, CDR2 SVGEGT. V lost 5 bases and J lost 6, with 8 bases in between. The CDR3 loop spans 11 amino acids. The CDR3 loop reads CASSGEREQYF. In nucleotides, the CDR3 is TGTGCCAGCAGTGGGGAGCGCGAGCAGTACTTC.

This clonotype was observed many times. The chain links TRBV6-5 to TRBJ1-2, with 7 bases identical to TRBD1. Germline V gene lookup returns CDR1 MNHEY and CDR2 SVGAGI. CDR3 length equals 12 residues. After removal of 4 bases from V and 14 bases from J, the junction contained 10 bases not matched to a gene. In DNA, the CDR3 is TGTGCCAGCAGTTCTCCCCGACAGGGTTGGACCTTC. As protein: CASSSPRQGWTF.

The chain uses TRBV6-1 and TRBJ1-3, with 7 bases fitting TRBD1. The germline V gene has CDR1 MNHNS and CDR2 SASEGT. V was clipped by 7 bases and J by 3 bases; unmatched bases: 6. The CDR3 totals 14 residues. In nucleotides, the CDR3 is TGTGCCAGCACCACCCAGGGGGGTGGAAACACCATATATTTT. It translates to CASTTQGGGNTIYF.

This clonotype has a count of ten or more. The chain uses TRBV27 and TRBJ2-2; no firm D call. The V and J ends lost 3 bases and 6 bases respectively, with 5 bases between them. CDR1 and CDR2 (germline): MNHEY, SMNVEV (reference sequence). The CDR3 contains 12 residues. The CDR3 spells CASSLRSGELFF. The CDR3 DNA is TGTGCCAGCAGTTTGAGGTCCGGGGAGCTGTTTTTT.

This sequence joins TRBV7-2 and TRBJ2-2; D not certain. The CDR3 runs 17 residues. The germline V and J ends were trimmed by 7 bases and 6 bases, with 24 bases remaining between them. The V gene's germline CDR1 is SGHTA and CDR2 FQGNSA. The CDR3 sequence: CASKEGFSRNSPGELFF. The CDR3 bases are TGTGCCAGCAAGGAAGGCTTTTCGCGGAACTCACCCGGGGAGCTGTTTTTT.

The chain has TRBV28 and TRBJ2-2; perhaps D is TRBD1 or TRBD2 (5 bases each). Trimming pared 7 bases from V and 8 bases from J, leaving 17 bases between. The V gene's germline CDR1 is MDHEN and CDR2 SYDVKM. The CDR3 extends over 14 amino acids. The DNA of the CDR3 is TGTGCCAGCATTCCCGGGGCCGAGAGGGGGGAGCTGTTTTTT. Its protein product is CASIPGAERGELFF.

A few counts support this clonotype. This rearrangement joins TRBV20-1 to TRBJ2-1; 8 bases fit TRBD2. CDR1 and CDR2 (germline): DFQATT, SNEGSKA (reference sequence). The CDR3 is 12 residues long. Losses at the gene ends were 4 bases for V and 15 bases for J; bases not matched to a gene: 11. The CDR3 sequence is CSANIPERGLFF. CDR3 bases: TGCAGTGCTAACATACCTGAGCGGGGGTTGTTCTTC.

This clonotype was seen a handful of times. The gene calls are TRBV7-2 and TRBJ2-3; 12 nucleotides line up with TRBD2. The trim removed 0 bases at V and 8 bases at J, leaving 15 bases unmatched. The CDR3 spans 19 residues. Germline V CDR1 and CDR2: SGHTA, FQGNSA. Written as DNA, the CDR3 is TGTGCCAGCAGCTTAGCGACTAGCGGGAGAGTGGGGTATGGGGCTACGCAGTATTTT. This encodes CASSLATSGRVGYGATQYF.

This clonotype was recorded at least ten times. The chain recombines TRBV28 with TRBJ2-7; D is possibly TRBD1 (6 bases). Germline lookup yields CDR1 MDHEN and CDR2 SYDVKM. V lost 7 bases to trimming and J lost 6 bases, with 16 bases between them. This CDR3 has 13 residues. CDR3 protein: CASTPIEGVEQYF. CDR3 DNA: TGTGCCAGCACCCCGATAGAGGGGGTCGAGCAGTACTTC.

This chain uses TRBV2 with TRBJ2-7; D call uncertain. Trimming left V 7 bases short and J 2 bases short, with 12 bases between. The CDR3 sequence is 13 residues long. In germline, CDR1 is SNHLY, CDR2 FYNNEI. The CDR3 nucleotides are TGTGCCAGCACGGCACGGATCGCCTACGAGCAGTACTTC. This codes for CASTARIAYEQYF.

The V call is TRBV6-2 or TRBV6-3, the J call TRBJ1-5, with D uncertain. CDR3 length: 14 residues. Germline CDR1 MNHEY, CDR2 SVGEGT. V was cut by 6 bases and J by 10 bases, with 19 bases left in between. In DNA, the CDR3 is TGTGCCAGCAGAACCAGGCGCTCGCCTGGACCCCAGCATTTT. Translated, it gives CASRTRRSPGPQHF.

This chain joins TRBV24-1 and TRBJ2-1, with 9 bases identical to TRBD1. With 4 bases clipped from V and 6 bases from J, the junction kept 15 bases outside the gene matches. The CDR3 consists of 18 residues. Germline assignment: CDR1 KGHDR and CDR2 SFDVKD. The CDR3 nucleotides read TGTGCCACCAGTGACAATACCACCACAGGGGGCAAAGGCAATGAGCAGTTCTTC. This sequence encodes CATSDNTTTGGKGNEQFF.

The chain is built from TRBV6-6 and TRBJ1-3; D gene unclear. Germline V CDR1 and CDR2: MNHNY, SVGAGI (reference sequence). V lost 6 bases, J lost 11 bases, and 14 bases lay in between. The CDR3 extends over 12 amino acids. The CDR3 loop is CASSSSGTPIYF. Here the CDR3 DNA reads TGTGCCAGCAGCTCTTCTGGAACCCCCATATATTTT.

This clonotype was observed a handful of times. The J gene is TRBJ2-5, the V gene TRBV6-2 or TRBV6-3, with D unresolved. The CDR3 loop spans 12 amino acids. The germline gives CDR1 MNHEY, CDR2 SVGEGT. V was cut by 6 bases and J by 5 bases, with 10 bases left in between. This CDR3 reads CASSPGVETQYF. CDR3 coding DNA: TGTGCCAGCAGCCCAGGAGTGGAGACCCAGTACTTC.

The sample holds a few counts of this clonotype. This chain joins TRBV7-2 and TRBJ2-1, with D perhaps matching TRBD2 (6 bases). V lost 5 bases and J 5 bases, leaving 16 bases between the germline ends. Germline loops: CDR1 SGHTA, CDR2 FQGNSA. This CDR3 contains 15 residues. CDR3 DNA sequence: TGTGCCAGCAGCCGCGCCCGGGACTTACACAATGAGCAGTTCTTC. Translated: CASSRARDLHNEQFF. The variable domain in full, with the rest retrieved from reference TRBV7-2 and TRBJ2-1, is GAGVSQSPSNKVTEKGKDVELRCDPISGHTALYWYRQSLGQGLEFLIYFQGNSAPDKSGLPSDRFSAERTGGSVSTLTIQRTQQEDSAVYLCASSRARDLHNEQFFGPGTRLTVL.